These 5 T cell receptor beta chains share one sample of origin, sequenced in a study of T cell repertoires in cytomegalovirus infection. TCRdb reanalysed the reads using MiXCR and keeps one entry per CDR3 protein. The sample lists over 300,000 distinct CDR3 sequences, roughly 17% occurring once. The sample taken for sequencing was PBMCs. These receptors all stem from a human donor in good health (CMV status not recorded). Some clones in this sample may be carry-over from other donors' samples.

The CDR3 nucleotides are TGCAGTGCTAGCTATAGACTAGCGACCTACAATGAGCAGTTCTTC. Translated, it gives CSASYRLATYNEQFF. The chain has TRBV20-1 and TRBJ2-1; 8 bases are shared with TRBD2. V lost 3 bases to trimming and J lost 2 bases; unmatched junction nucleotides: 6. This CDR3 is 15 amino acids long. Looked up from germline, CDR1 is DFQATT and CDR2 is SNEGSKA (reference sequence).

The CDR3 region has the DNA TGCGCCAGCAGCTCCGGGAACTCTGGGGCCAACGTCCTGACTTTC. This sequence encodes CASSSGNSGANVLTF. The V gene is TRBV5-1, the J gene TRBJ2-6; the D gene is possibly TRBD2 (5 bases). CDR3 length: 15 residues. Germline values: CDR1 SGHRS, CDR2 YFSETQ. The germline V and J ends were trimmed by 3 bases and 0 bases, with 7 bases remaining between them.

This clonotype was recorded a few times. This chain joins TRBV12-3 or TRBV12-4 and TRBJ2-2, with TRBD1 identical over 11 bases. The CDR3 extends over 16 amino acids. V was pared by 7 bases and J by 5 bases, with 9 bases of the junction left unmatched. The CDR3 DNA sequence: TGTGCCAGCATTAAGGCCGGGACAGGGGGAACCGGGGAGCTGTTTTTT. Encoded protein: CASIKAGTGGTGELFF.

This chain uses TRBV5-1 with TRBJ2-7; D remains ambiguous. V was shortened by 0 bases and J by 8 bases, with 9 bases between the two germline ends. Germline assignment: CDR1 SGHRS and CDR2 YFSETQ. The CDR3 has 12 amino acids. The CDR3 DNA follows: TGCGCCAGCAGCTTGGAGGCAGAACAGCAGTACTTC. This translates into CASSLEAEQQYF.

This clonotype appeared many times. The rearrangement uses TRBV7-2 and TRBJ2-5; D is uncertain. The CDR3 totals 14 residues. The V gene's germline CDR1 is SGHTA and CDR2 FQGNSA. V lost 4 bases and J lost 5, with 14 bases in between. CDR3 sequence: CASSSYGEVETQYF. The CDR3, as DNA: TGTGCCAGCAGCTCTTACGGCGAGGTGGAGACCCAGTACTTC.